This passage covers 3 T cell receptor beta chains from one sample sequenced in a study of blood T cell repertoires in COVID-19. Some clones are missing from TCRdb's copy, which holds only in-frame ones; the method was immunoSEQ multiplex PCR. The table has roughly 80,000 clones, 88% seen once; the top ten hold 6% to 7.5%. The sequenced sample consisted of peripheral blood. The receptor set was obtained from a woman at least 80 years old with acute or convalescent COVID-19.

The table lists this clone with a few counts. V and J are TRBV5-1 and TRBJ2-1, with 9 bases identical to TRBD2. The CDR3 covers 15 residues. Germline assignment: CDR1 SGHRS and CDR2 YFSETQ. The V segment lost 0 bases and the J segment 4 bases; nucleotides outside the gene matches: 2. CDR3 protein: CASSLASGIYNEQFF. The CDR3 DNA follows: TGCGCCAGCAGCTTGGCTAGCGGGATTTACAATGAGCAGTTCTTC.

The V gene is TRBV10-3, the J gene TRBJ2-5, with D possibly matching TRBD1 (5 bases). With 3 bases removed from V and 2 bases from J, the gap between germline ends came to 7 bases. CDR3 size: 13 residues. The germline CDR1 and CDR2 sequences are ENHRY and SYGVKD. The CDR3 spells CAISDRAQETQYF. For the CDR3, the DNA is TGTGCCATCAGTGACAGGGCACAAGAGACCCAGTACTTC.

This clone was seen once. CDR3 residues: CASSQGVQKGTPSGANVLTF. In DNA form, the CDR3 reads TGTGCCAGCAGCCAAGGCGTCCAAAAGGGGACTCCCTCTGGGGCCAACGTCCTGACTTTC. The chain joins TRBV3-1 (or the pseudogene TRBV3-2) to TRBJ2-6, with D perhaps TRBD2 (6 bases). CDR3 length: 20 amino acids. Trimming took 1 base from V and 0 from J, leaving 19 bases between them. Germline CDR1 and CDR2: LGHDT and YNNKEL (reference sequence).